This TCR beta chain originates from a study of PD-1 blockade in classical Hodgkin lymphoma. Findings of the study overall: Prior to therapy, complete responders displayed diversity much like that of newly diagnosed patients. In newly diagnosed patients, baseline TCR diversity was reportedly below that of healthy donors. CD4+ TCR diversity rose significantly by C4D1, and CD8+ TCR diversity did not.

The time point is: cycle 4 day 1 (C4D1), after less than 7 weeks of nivolumab. With no exception, relapse followed autologous stem cell transplantation in all patients, and brentuximab vedotin exposure varied. This CDR3 has 13 amino acids. V was trimmed by 2 bases and J by 11 bases, leaving 10 bases between them. In germline, CDR1 is MNHEY, CDR2 SMNVEV (reference sequence). In regard to this clone: Its target is not known.

The protocol was immunoSEQ multiplex PCR, while the TCRdb copy is restricted to in-frame clones and leaves out a portion. This sample has some 13,000 clones, with roughly 80% found just once. This sequence originates from a human donor with classical Hodgkin lymphoma. V gene TRBV27 combines with J gene TRBJ1-6; D uncertain. This sample comprised peripheral blood mononuclear cells (PBMCs), obtained before the fourth cycle of nivolumab. The CDR3 protein is CASSLNREAPLHF. For the CDR3, the DNA is TGTGCCAGCAGTTTAAACCGGGAGGCACCCCTCCACTTT.